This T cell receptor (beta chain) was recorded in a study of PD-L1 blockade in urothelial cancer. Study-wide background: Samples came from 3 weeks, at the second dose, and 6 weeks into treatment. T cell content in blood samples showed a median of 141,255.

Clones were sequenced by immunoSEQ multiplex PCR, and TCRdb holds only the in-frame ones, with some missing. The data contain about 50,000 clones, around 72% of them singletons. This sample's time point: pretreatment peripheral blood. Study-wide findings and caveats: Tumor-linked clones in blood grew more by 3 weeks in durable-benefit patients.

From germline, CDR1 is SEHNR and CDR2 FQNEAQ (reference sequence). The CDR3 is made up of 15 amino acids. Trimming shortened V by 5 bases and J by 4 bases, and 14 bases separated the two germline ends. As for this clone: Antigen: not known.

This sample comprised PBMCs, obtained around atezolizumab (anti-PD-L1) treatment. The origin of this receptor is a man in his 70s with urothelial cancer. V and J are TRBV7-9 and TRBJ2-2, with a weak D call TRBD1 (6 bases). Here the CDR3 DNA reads TGTGCCAGCAGCGCAGCAGGGGTTTCCACCGGGGAGCTGTTTTTT. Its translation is CASSAAGVSTGELFF.